Presented here are 21 T cell receptor beta chains from one specimen sequenced in a study of blood T cell repertoires in COVID-19. Libraries were prepared by immunoSEQ multiplex PCR; TCRdb keeps only in-frame clonotypes and omits some of them. The table shows about 33,000 clones, with 90% occurring only once. Material for sequencing was peripheral blood. Source of these receptors: a human donor in a cohort sampled during active COVID-19.

The rearrangement joins TRBV6-5 to TRBJ1-5; D might be TRBD1 (5 bases). Germline loops: CDR1 MNHEY, CDR2 SVGAGI. The V end was cut by 4 bases, the J end by 6 bases, with 13 bases between. The CDR3 runs 14 residues. The CDR3 DNA follows: TGTGCCAGCAGTTTTACAGGTCAAGGTCAGCCCCAGCATTTT. As protein: CASSFTGQGQPQHF.

This clone was recorded once. This sequence joins TRBV11-2 and TRBJ2-1; D remains unclear. Germline CDR1 is SGHAT and CDR2 is FQNNGV. V gave up 7 bases and J gave up 0 bases, with 10 bases separating them. The CDR3 has 14 amino acids. The CDR3 DNA sequence: TGTGCCAGCATTAAGGAGAGCTCCTACAATGAGCAGTTCTTC. Translating it yields CASIKESSYNEQFF.

This clone was seen just once. The chain has TRBV5-6 and TRBJ2-1; 8 positions agree with TRBD1. The V and J ends lost 1 base and 5 bases, in that order; junction bases with no gene match: 2. Per the germline V gene, CDR1 is SGHDT and CDR2 is YYEEEE. CDR3 length: 14 amino acids. The CDR3 DNA follows: TGTGCCAGCAGCTTGTGGGACAGGAACAATGAGCAGTTCTTC. This codes for CASSLWDRNNEQFF. The variable domain in full, completed from reference TRBV5-6 and TRBJ2-1, reads DAGVTQSPTHLIKTRGQQVTLRCSPKSGHDTVSWYQQALGQGPQFIFQYYEEEERQRGNFPDRFSGHQFPNYSSELNVNALLLGDSALYLCASSLWDRNNEQFFGPGTRLTVL.

The chain is built from TRBV9 and TRBJ1-2, with D possibly being TRBD1 (5 bases). CDR3 length: 14 residues. The V end lost 4 bases, the J end lost 4 bases, and 14 bases lay between the germline ends. The germline gives CDR1 SGDLS, CDR2 YYNGEE. The CDR3 region is CASSPDSHLYGYTF. The CDR3 DNA sequence: TGTGCCAGCAGCCCTGACAGCCACCTCTATGGCTACACCTTC. The full variable domain, with the rest looked up from reference TRBV9 and TRBJ1-2, is DSGVTQTPKHLITATGQRVTLRCSPRSGDLSVYWYQQSLDQGLQFLIQYYNGEERAKGNILERFSAQQFPDLHSELNLSSLELGDSALYFCASSPDSHLYGYTFGSGTRLTVV.

The rearrangement joins TRBV6-4 to TRBJ1-2; D gene unclear. CDR3 length equals 14 residues. The germline V and J ends were trimmed by 6 bases and 5 bases, with 16 bases remaining between them. The germline V gene encodes CDR1 MRHNA and CDR2 SNTAGT. Written as DNA, the CDR3 is TGTGCCAGCAGAAGAACTGGGTCGGGATATGGCTACACCTTC. Protein sequence: CASRRTGSGYGYTF.

The rearrangement uses TRBV18 and TRBJ2-3, with 8 bases fitting TRBD2. Germline V gives CDR1 KGHSH, CDR2 LQKENI. With V trimmed by 2 bases and J by 2 bases, 15 bases remained unmatched. This CDR3 is built from 19 residues. This CDR3 reads CASSPSSRGAGGFTDTQYF. The DNA for the CDR3 is TGTGCCAGCTCACCATCGAGTCGAGGGGCGGGAGGTTTCACAGATACGCAGTATTTT.

The chain carries TRBV2 and TRBJ2-1; 10 nucleotides align to TRBD1. This CDR3 is built from 14 residues. Germline V gives CDR1 SNHLY, CDR2 FYNNEI. The trim removed 6 bases at V and 7 bases at J, leaving 6 bases unmatched. The CDR3 loop reads CASRGRDRGNEQFF. In DNA form, the CDR3 reads TGTGCCAGCAGAGGCCGGGACAGGGGTAATGAGCAGTTCTTC. The full variable domain, rest sourced from reference TRBV2 and TRBJ2-1, is EPEVTQTPSHQVTQMGQEVILRCVPISNHLYFYWYRQILGQKVEFLVSFYNNEISEKSEIFDDQFSVERPDGSNFTLKIRSTKLEDSAMYFCASRGRDRGNEQFFGPGTRLTVL.

J is TRBJ1-2 and V is TRBV28, with TRBD1 matching over 10 bases. With 6 bases clipped from V and 3 bases from J, the junction kept 4 bases outside the gene matches. Per germline, CDR1 MDHEN and CDR2 SYDVKM. CDR3 length: 14 amino acids. The CDR3 reads CASSGGTGDYGYTF. In DNA, the CDR3 is TGTGCCAGCAGCGGGGGGACAGGGGACTATGGCTACACCTTC.

This clone was counted a single time. The V and J genes are TRBV4-2 and TRBJ2-2, with 8 bases matching TRBD2. V gave up 4 bases and J gave up 0 bases; unmatched junction bases: 10. Germline V gene data show CDR1 as LGHNA and CDR2 as YNFKEQ. The CDR3 runs 18 residues. The CDR3 DNA sequence: TGTGCCAGCAGCCGAGCCGGGACTAGAAGCCCGAACACCGGGGAGCTGTTTTTT. This gives the protein CASSRAGTRSPNTGELFF.

This chain links TRBV24-1 with TRBJ2-3; D gene ambiguous. CDR1 is KGHDR, CDR2 SFDVKD, per germline. The V gene lost 1 base and the J gene lost 4 bases, with 8 bases spanning the gap. The CDR3 runs to 14 residues. The CDR3 nucleotides are TGTGCCACCAGTGATTTTTTTTTCGCAGATACGCAGTATTTT. This encodes CATSDFFFADTQYF.

This clone was recorded a few times. The chain recombines TRBV27 with TRBJ2-1, with D possibly matching TRBD1 (5 bases). V lost 2 bases to trimming and J lost 6 bases, with 11 bases between them. CDR3 size: 14 residues. Germline-derived CDR1 and CDR2 are MNHEY and SMNVEV (reference sequence). The CDR3 reads CASSLDSGLNEQFF. For the CDR3, the DNA is TGTGCCAGCAGTTTAGACAGTGGCCTCAATGAGCAGTTCTTC.

This sequence joins TRBV6-5 and TRBJ2-7; 8 positions agree with TRBD1. Germline V gene lookup returns CDR1 MNHEY and CDR2 SVGAGI. The CDR3 sequence is 14 residues long. The V segment lost 2 bases and the J segment 2 bases; nucleotides outside the gene matches: 2. Here the CDR3 DNA reads TGTGCCAGCAGTTACGGACAGGGAACCTACGAGCAGTACTTC. It translates to CASSYGQGTYEQYF.

The rearrangement uses TRBV7-3 and TRBJ2-5, with 9 bases lining up with TRBD2. CDR1 and CDR2 (germline): SGHTA, FQGTGA. Trimming took 10 bases from V and 5 from J; bases not matched to a gene: 17. There are 16 residues in the CDR3. The CDR3 protein is CATSPSGKTARETQYF. The CDR3 nucleotides are TGTGCCACCTCTCCTAGCGGGAAGACCGCCCGGGAGACCCAGTACTTC.

The V call is TRBV4-3, the J call TRBJ1-2; TRBD1 might be the D (5 bases). The CDR3 covers 15 residues. Trimming removed 0 bases at V and 2 bases at J, with 10 bases between. Germline CDR1 and CDR2: LGHNA and YSLEER. The CDR3 here is CASSQDGAGNYGYTF. In nucleotides, the CDR3 is TGCGCCAGCAGCCAAGATGGGGCCGGGAACTATGGCTACACCTTC.

The J gene is TRBJ2-7, the V gene TRBV18; 9 bases agree with TRBD2. The CDR3 is 15 residues long. V gave up 2 bases and J gave up 2 bases; unmatched junction bases: 4. Per the germline V gene, CDR1 is KGHSH and CDR2 is LQKENI. CDR3 protein: CASSPSGGRAYEQYF. CDR3 in DNA: TGTGCCAGCTCACCATCGGGCGGGAGGGCCTACGAGCAGTACTTC.

This sequence joins TRBV5-4 and TRBJ2-1; TRBD1 might be the D (6 bases). The CDR3 is 14 residues long. Trimming left V 3 bases short and J 5 bases short, with 12 bases between. The V gene's germline CDR1 is SGHNT and CDR2 YYREEE (reference sequence). CDR3 sequence reads: CASSSRDTHNEQFF. Written as DNA, the CDR3 is TGTGCCAGCAGCTCCCGGGACACCCACAATGAGCAGTTCTTC.

The genes are TRBV19 and TRBJ2-1; D is ambiguous. In germline, CDR1 is LNHDA, CDR2 SQIVND (reference sequence). The ends were cut back, 2 bases at V and 0 bases at J, with 8 bases in the middle. This CDR3 comprises 15 residues. Written as DNA, the CDR3 is TGTGCCAGTAGTATATCTGGTAGCTCCTACAATGAGCAGTTCTTC. Protein: CASSISGSSYNEQFF.

The gene calls are TRBV28 and TRBJ1-3; the D gene is possibly TRBD1 (5 bases). The germline gives CDR1 MDHEN, CDR2 SYDVKM. V gave up 2 bases and J gave up 3 bases, with 11 bases separating them. CDR3 length equals 15 residues. CDR3 region: CASSLAGGDGNTIYF. CDR3 coding DNA: TGTGCCAGCAGTTTAGCCGGGGGAGATGGAAACACCATATATTTT. The full variable domain, with the rest looked up from reference TRBV28 and TRBJ1-3, is DVKVTQSSRYLVKRTGEKVFLECVQDMDHENMFWYRQDPGLGLRLIYFSYDVKMKEKGDIPEGYSVSREKKERFSLILESASTNQTSMYLCASSLAGGDGNTIYFGEGSWLTVV.

The V gene is TRBV19, the J gene TRBJ2-3; 7 nucleotides match TRBD2. V shed 4 bases and J 1 base; nucleotides not matched to a gene: 8. The germline CDR1 and CDR2 sequences are LNHDA and SQIVND (reference sequence). This CDR3 spans 16 amino acids. CDR3 DNA: TGTGCCAGTAGTAAACTAGCGTCTTCCGGCACAGATACGCAGTATTTT. This encodes CASSKLASSGTDTQYF. The variable domain in full, with the rest retrieved from reference TRBV19 and TRBJ2-3, is DGGITQSPKYLFRKEGQNVTLSCEQNLNHDAMYWYRQDPGQGLRLIYYSQIVNDFQKGDIAEGYSVSREKKESFPLTVTSAQKNPTAFYLCASSKLASSGTDTQYFGPGTRLTVL.

The chain employs TRBV3-1 (or the pseudogene TRBV3-2) and TRBJ1-4; no clear D gene. Per the germline V gene, CDR1 is LGHDT and CDR2 is YNNKEL (reference sequence). CDR3 size: 15 residues. V gave up 6 bases and J gave up 4 bases, with 15 bases separating them. CDR3 sequence (DNA): TGTGCCAGCAGGGGTGGCGGGTCTGGTAATGAAAAACTGTTTTTT. Amino acids: CASRGGGSGNEKLFF.

The CDR3 region has the DNA TGTGCCAGCTGCGACAGCAGGAGTAATGGAGAAGCTTTCTTT. Residues: CASCDSRSNGEAFF. V is TRBV2 and J is TRBJ1-1, with a tentative D call TRBD1 (5 bases). The CDR3 is 14 amino acids. Germline assignment: CDR1 SNHLY and CDR2 FYNNEI. V was clipped by 8 bases and J by 8 bases, with 21 bases between them.